The source of this TCR beta chain is a study of blood T cell repertoires in COVID-19. Trimming pared 4 bases from V and 6 bases from J, leaving 13 bases between. CDR1 and CDR2 from the germline V gene are PRHDT and FYEKMQ (reference sequence). The CDR3 runs 14 residues. TCRdb's copy holds only in-frame clones and misses some; the assay was immunoSEQ multiplex PCR. The top ten hold roughly 2.4% of the sample, which has 62,000 or so clones, approximately 88% seen once. The clonotype originates from a human donor in a cohort sampled during active COVID-19. The sequencing sample was made of peripheral blood. The chain couples TRBV13 to TRBJ2-1; tentative D call: TRBD1 (6 bases). This CDR3 is CASSYTPGANEQFF. The CDR3 DNA follows: TGTGCCAGCAGCTATACGCCAGGGGCCAATGAGCAGTTCTTC.